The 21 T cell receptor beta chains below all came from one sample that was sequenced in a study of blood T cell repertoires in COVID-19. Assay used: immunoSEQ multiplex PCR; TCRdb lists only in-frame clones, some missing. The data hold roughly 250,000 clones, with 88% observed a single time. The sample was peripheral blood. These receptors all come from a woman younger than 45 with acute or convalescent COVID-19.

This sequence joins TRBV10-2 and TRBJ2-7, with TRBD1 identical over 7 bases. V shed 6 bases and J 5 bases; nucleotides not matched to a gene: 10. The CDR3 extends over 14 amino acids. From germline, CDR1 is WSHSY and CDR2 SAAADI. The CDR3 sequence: CASRGTTGNDEQYF. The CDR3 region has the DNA TGCGCCAGCAGGGGGACGACAGGGAACGACGAGCAGTACTTC.

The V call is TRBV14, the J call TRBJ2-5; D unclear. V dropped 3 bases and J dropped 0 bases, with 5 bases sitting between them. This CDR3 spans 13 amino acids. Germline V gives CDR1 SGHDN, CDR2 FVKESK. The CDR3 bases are TGTGCCAGCAGCCAGCTATACCAAGAGACCCAGTACTTC. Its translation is CASSQLYQETQYF.

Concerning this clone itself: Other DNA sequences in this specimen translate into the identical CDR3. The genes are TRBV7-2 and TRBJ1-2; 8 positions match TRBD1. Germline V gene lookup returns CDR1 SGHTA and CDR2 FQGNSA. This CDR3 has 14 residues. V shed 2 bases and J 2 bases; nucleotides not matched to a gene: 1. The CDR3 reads CASSLRDRNYGYTF. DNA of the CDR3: TGTGCCAGCAGCTTACGGGACAGGAACTATGGCTACACCTTC.

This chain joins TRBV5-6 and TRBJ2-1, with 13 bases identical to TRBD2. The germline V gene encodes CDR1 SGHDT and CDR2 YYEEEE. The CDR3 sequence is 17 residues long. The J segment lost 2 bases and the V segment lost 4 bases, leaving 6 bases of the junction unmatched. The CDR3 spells CASSALAGGPPYNEQFF. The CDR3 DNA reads TGTGCCAGCAGCGCACTAGCGGGAGGGCCCCCCTACAATGAGCAGTTCTTC.

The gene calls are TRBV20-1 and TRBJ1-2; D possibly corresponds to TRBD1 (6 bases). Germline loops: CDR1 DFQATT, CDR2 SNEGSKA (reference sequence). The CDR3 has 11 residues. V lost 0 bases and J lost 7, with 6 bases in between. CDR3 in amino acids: CSAREGAGYTF. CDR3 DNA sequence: TGCAGTGCTAGAGAGGGGGCTGGCTACACCTTC.

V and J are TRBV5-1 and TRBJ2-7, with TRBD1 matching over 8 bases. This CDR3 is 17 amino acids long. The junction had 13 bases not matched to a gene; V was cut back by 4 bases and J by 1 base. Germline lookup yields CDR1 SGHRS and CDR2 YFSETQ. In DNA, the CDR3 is TGCGCCAGCAGCATCCCGAGACAGGGGCGTTGGTCCTACGAGCAGTACTTC. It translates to CASSIPRQGRWSYEQYF.

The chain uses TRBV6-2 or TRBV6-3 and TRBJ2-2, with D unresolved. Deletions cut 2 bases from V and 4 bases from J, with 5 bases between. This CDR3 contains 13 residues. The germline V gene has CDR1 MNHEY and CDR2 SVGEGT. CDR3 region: CASSYVATGELFF. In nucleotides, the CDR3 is TGTGCCAGCAGTTACGTGGCCACCGGGGAGCTGTTTTTT.

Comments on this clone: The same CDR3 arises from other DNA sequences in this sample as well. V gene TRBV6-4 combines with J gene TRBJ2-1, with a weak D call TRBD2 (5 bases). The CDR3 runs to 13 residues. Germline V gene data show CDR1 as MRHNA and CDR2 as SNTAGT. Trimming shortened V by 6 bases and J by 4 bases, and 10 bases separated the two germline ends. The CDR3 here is CASSSGAYNEQFF. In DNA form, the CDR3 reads TGTGCCAGCAGCAGCGGTGCTTACAATGAGCAGTTCTTC.

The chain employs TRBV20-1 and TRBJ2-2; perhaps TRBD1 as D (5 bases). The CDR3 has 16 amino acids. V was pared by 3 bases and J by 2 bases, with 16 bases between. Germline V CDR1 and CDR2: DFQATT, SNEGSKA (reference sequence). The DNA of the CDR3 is TGCAGTGCTAGTAAATGGCAGGGCCTCAACACCGGGGAGCTGTTTTTT. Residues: CSASKWQGLNTGELFF.

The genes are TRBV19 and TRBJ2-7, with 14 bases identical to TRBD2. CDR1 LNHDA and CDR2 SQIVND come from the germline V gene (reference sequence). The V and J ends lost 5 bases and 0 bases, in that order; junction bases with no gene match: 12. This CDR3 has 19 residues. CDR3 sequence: CASSLETGLAGVSSYEQYF. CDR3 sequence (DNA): TGTGCCAGTAGTCTTGAGACGGGACTAGCGGGAGTCAGCTCCTACGAGCAGTACTTC.

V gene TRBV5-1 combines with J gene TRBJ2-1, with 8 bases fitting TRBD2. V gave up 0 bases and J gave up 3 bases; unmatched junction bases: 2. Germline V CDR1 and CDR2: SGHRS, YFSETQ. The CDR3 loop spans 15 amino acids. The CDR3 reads CASSLDGTSYNEQFF. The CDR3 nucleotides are TGCGCCAGCAGCTTGGACGGGACTAGCTACAATGAGCAGTTCTTC.

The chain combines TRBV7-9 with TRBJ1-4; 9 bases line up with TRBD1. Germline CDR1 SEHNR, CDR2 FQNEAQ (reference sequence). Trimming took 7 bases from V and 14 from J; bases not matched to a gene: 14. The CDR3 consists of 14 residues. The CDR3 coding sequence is TGTGCCAGCACCCCCGGACAGGGGTTGAGACGGCTGTTTTTT. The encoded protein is CASTPGQGLRRLFF.

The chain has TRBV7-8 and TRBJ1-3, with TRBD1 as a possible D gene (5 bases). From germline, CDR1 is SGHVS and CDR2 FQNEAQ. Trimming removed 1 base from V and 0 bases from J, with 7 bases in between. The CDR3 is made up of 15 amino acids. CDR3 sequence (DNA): TGTGCCAGCAGCTTAGGGGGCCCCTCTGGAAACACCATATATTTT. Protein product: CASSLGGPSGNTIYF.

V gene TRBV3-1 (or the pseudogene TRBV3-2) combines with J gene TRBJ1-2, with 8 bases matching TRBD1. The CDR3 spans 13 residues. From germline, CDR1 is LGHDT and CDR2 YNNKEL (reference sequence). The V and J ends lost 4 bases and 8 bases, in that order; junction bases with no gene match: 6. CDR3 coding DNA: TGTGCCAGCAGCCCGCTTACAGGGGGAGGCTACACCTTC. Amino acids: CASSPLTGGGYTF.

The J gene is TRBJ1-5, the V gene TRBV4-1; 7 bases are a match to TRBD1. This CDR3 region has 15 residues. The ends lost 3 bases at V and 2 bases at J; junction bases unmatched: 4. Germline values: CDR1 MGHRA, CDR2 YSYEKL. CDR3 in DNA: TGCGCCAGCAGCCAGGACGGGACAGGCAATCAGCCCCAGCATTTT. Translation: CASSQDGTGNQPQHF.

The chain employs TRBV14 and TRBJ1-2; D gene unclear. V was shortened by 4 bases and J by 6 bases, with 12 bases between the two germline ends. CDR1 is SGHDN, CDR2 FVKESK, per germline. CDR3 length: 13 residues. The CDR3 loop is CASSLNTLDGYTF. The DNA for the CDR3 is TGTGCCAGCAGCCTTAACACCCTCGATGGCTACACCTTC.

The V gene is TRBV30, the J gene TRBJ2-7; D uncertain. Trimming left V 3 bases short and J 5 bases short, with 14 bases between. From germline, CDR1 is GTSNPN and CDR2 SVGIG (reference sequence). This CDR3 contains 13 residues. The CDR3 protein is CAWSFTRTDEQYF. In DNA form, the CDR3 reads TGTGCCTGGAGCTTTACTCGTACCGACGAGCAGTACTTC.

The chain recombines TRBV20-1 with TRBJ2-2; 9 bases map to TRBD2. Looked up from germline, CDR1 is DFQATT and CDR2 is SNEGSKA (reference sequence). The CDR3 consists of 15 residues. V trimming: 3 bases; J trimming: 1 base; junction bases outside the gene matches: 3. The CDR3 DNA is TGCAGTGCTAGTCTAGCGGGACGGAACACCGGGGAGCTGTTTTTT. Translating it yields CSASLAGRNTGELFF.

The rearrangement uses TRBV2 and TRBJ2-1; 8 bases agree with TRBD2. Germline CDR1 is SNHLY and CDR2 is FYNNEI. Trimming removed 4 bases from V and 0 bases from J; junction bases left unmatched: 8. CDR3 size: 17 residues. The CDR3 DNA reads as TGTGCCAGCAGTGCAATAGCGGGGATTAGCTCCTACAATGAGCAGTTCTTC. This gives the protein CASSAIAGISSYNEQFF.

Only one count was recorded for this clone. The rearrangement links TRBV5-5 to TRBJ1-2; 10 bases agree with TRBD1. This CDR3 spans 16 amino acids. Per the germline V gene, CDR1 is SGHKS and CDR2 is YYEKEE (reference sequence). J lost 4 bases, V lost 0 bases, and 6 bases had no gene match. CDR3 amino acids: CASSLVRDRGFYGYTF. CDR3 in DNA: TGTGCCAGCAGCTTGGTTCGGGACAGGGGTTTCTATGGCTACACCTTC.

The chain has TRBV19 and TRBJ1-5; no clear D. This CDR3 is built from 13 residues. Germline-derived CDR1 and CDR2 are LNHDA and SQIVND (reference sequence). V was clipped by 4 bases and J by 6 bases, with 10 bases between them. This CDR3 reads CASSNRWSQPQHF. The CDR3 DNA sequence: TGTGCCAGTAGTAACCGGTGGAGTCAGCCCCAGCATTTT.